Listed below are T cell receptor beta chains from one sample, sequenced in a study of blood T cell repertoires in COVID-19. The table came from immunoSEQ multiplex PCR; TCRdb's copy has only in-frame clones and leaves some out. The repertoire includes tens of thousands of clones, roughly nine tenths of them detected once, and about 1.3% sits in the top ten. Sequencing used peripheral blood. All receptors come from a man in his 60s with acute or convalescent COVID-19. The CDR3 runs from the conserved cysteine through the conserved F or W. A D gene is named only where the DNA matches it firmly. Clone size is stated in some rows and not others, as once, few, many or a class when expanded.

clone size	V gene	D gene	J gene	CDR3 DNA	CDR3 protein
-	TRBV4-1	TRBD1	TRBJ1-3	TGCGCCAGCAGCCAAGGACAGGGCTCTGGAAACACCATATATTTT	CASSQGQGSGNTIYF
-	TRBV19	-	TRBJ1-6	TGTGCCAGTAGAACAGCAGAGAATTCACCCCTCCACTTT	CASRTAENSPLHF
once	TRBV6-5	-	TRBJ1-3	TGTGCCAGCACCCCTAGTTGGGGGGGAGGGAACACCATATATTTT	CASTPSWGGGNTIYF
-	TRBV10-3	TRBD2	TRBJ2-1	TGTGCCATCAGTCCGGGACTAGCGGGGGGCCTTTACAATGAGCAGTTCTTC	CAISPGLAGGLYNEQFF
-	TRBV19	-	TRBJ1-2	TGTGCCAGTAGTATTACGGAGACGCGACACTATGGCTACACCTTC	CASSITETRHYGYTF
-	TRBV7-3	-	TRBJ1-1	TGTGCCAGCAGCTTAAGACAGGACGCCGAAGCTTTCTTT	CASSLRQDAEAFF
-	TRBV25-1	TRBD1	TRBJ1-1	TGTGCCAGCAGTGAAGCAGGGGGAGTCACTGAAGCTTTCTTT	CASSEAGGVTEAFF
-	TRBV5-4	-	TRBJ1-1	TGTGCCAGCAGCTTGGCCGGGGGGAGGGGAACTGAAGCTTTCTTT	CASSLAGGRGTEAFF
-	TRBV30	-	TRBJ2-7	TGTGCCTGGAGCCTAAGCTCCTACGAGCAGTACTTC	CAWSLSSYEQYF
-	TRBV6-5	-	TRBJ1-2	TGTGCCAGTAACTCTGCCCCAGGCGTAAACTATGGCTACACCTTC	CASNSAPGVNYGYTF
-	TRBV13	TRBD1	TRBJ1-1	TGTGCCAGCAGCCCACCCGGGACAGCGAACACTGAAGCTTTCTTT	CASSPPGTANTEAFF
-	TRBV2	-	TRBJ1-3	TGTGCCAGCAGCCGGTCAGGGGAGGGAAACACCATATATTTT	CASSRSGEGNTIYF
-	TRBV2	TRBD1	TRBJ1-1	TGTGCCAGCAGTGAAGCGCTCGGACAGGGGCTCTGGGTGCGTGCTGAAGCTTTCTTT	CASSEALGQGLWVRAEAFF
-	TRBV7-9	TRBD1	TRBJ1-2	TGTGCCAGCAGCTTGGGACGACAGGGGCATGGCTACACCTTC	CASSLGRQGHGYTF
-	TRBV30	TRBD1	TRBJ1-6	TGTGCCTGGGGAGCCGGGACAGGCTCACCCCTCCACTTT	CAWGAGTGSPLHF
-	TRBV21-1	-	TRBJ1-4	TGTGCCAGCAGCTGTAAAGGGGGGGGACCCGGGGATGAAAAACTGTTTTTT	CASSCKGGGPGDEKLFF
-	TRBV3-1/TRBV3-2	-	TRBJ1-2	TGTGCCAGCAGCCAAGGTCCTAGGGGTGGCTACACCTTC	CASSQGPRGGYTF
-	TRBV7-9	TRBD1	TRBJ1-2	TGTGCCAGCAGCCCGGGACAGGGCCTCGGTGGCTACACCTTC	CASSPGQGLGGYTF
-	TRBV6-5	-	TRBJ1-6	TGTGCCAGCGCAACAGTAACTGATTCACCCCTCCACTTT	CASATVTDSPLHF
-	TRBV12-5	-	TRBJ2-7	TGTGCTAGTGGTTTGGGGCGGGACAGAGTCTACGAGCAGTACTTC	CASGLGRDRVYEQYF
-	TRBV7-2	TRBD2	TRBJ2-5	TGTGCCAGCAGCGCCGCCGGGAGGCCCCAAGAGACCCAGTACTTC	CASSAAGRPQETQYF
-	TRBV7-9	TRBD1	TRBJ1-2	TGTGCCAGCAGCCGAACAGGGGGCACTGGCTACACCTTC	CASSRTGGTGYTF
-	TRBV9	-	TRBJ2-7	TGTGCCAGCAGCGCCTGGGGGGACTACGAGCAGTACTTC	CASSAWGDYEQYF
-	TRBV28	-	TRBJ1-5	TGTGCCAGCAGTTACGGGACAAGGAATCAGCCCCAGCATTTT	CASSYGTRNQPQHF
-	TRBV6-5	-	TRBJ2-5	TGTGCCACGGGGATCGGGGACGGGGGGACCCAGTACTTC	CATGIGDGGTQYF
-	TRBV4-2	TRBD2	TRBJ2-1	TGTGCCAGCAGCCTCACTAGCGGGGGGGAGGGAGAGCAGTTCTTC	CASSLTSGGEGEQFF
-	TRBV7-2	-	TRBJ2-2	TGTGCCAGCAGTTACCAGACCGGGACACGTACCGGGGAGCTGTTTTTT	CASSYQTGTRTGELFF
-	TRBV19	-	TRBJ2-7	TGTGCCAGTAGTATGTCAAGCAGCGACGGGGCCTACGAGCAGTACTTC	CASSMSSSDGAYEQYF
-	TRBV4-1	-	TRBJ1-1	TGCGCCAGCACCACAAGGGGGGGAGGGGCCGCTATGAACACTGAAGCTTTCTTT	CASTTRGGGAAMNTEAFF
-	TRBV2	-	TRBJ2-2	TGTGCCAGCAGGGGACTCTTAGACACCGGGGAGCTGTTTTTT	CASRGLLDTGELFF
-	TRBV27	-	TRBJ2-2	TGTGCCAGCAGTCCTGCGTACGGGGAGCTGTTTTTT	CASSPAYGELFF
-	TRBV5-5	-	TRBJ1-1	TGTGCCAGCAGCGTATCGTTCAGACTACTTAACACTGAAGCTTTCTTT	CASSVSFRLLNTEAFF
-	TRBV3-1/TRBV3-2	-	TRBJ1-5	TGTGCCAGCAGCCAAGAGGGAGGGATGAACAATCAGCCCCAGCATTTT	CASSQEGGMNNQPQHF
-	TRBV30	-	TRBJ1-4	TGTGCCTGGAGTGGAGGCCGCCTTAATGAAAAACTGTTTTTT	CAWSGGRLNEKLFF
-	TRBV6-1	TRBD2	TRBJ2-1	TGTGCCAGCAGTGGGCTCGGGCGGACTAGCTCCTACAATGAGCAGTTCTTC	CASSGLGRTSSYNEQFF
once	TRBV7-9	TRBD1	TRBJ1-2	TGTGCCAGCAGCCCCTGGACAGGGGTTGGCTACACCTTC	CASSPWTGVGYTF
-	TRBV11-1	TRBD2	TRBJ2-5	TGTGCCAGCAGCCCCGGGGGGGGGACCCAGTACTTC	CASSPGGGTQYF
once	TRBV19	-	TRBJ1-1	TGTGCCAGTACTCGGGAGAACACTGAAGCTTTCTTT	CASTRENTEAFF
-	TRBV7-3	TRBD2	TRBJ2-1	TGTGCCAGCAGCCGTCCCGGGACTAATAATGAGCAGTTCTTC	CASSRPGTNNEQFF
-	TRBV15	-	TRBJ1-2	TGTGCCACCAGCAGAGACGGGAACTATGGCTACACCTTC	CATSRDGNYGYTF
-	TRBV28	-	TRBJ1-1	TGTGCCAGCAGTTTATTCAGGGATGGAGCTTTCTTT	CASSLFRDGAFF
-	TRBV5-6	TRBD1	TRBJ1-2	TGTGCCAGCAGCTGGGACAGGGGACTTAACTATGGCTACACCTTC	CASSWDRGLNYGYTF
once	TRBV6-5	-	TRBJ1-2	TGTGCCAGCAGTTACTGGCAGGGCTATGGCTACACCTTC	CASSYWQGYGYTF
-	TRBV5-8	TRBD1	TRBJ1-6	TGTGCCAGCAGCTTTAGGACAGGAGGTTCACCCCTCCACTTT	CASSFRTGGSPLHF
-	TRBV11-2	-	TRBJ1-3	TGTGCCAGCAGCTTATCCGAGAGGAACACCATATATTTT	CASSLSERNTIYF
-	TRBV7-9	TRBD1	TRBJ1-4	TGTGCCAGCAGCTACCCGACAGGGGCGGCTGAAAAACTGTTTTTT	CASSYPTGAAEKLFF